This is a list of T cell receptor beta chains from one sample in a study of Ad26.COV2.S vaccination and SARS-CoV-2 variants. The assay was immunoSEQ multiplex PCR, and TCRdb's table has in-frame clones only and misses some. The sample records over 110,000 clones, about nine tenths being singletons. The source material was peripheral blood, sampled after recovery from COVID-19. The receptors derive from a human donor who had recovered from COVID-19. Both conserved end residues are part of each CDR3. Fields, in order: V gene, J gene, clone size, D gene, CDR3 DNA, CDR3 protein. A D gene is named only where the DNA matches it firmly. Some rows have no size entry. The others give once, few or many, or a class for an expanded clone.

>TRBV7-2|TRBJ2-7|NA|NA
TGTGCCAGCAGCTTAGCGGGGGGTTCCTACGAGCAGTACTTC
CASSLAGGSYEQYF
>TRBV27|TRBJ2-3|NA|NA
TGTGCCAGCAGTAAAGGTGCAGGGTTGGGGGATACGCAGTATTTT
CASSKGAGLGDTQYF
>TRBV2|TRBJ2-7|NA|TRBD1
TGTGCCAGCAGTGAAGGGACAGGCCTTTACGAGCAGTACTTC
CASSEGTGLYEQYF
>TRBV18|TRBJ1-3|NA|NA
TGTGCCAGCTCACCGTTCTTCCAGGGGAATGCTGGAAACACCATATATTTT
CASSPFFQGNAGNTIYF
>TRBV6-6|TRBJ1-2|NA|TRBD1
TGTGCCAGCATTTACGACAGGGCTAACTATGGCTACACCTTC
CASIYDRANYGYTF
>TRBV5-1|TRBJ1-2|NA|NA
TGCGCCAGCAGCTTGACCAGGGTGGATGGCTACACCTTC
CASSLTRVDGYTF
>TRBV27|TRBJ2-7|NA|NA
TGTGCCAGCAGTAGACTTCGGGGGGCGATTAACGAGCAGTACTTC
CASSRLRGAINEQYF
>TRBV9|TRBJ1-2|NA|NA
TGTGCCAGCAGCGTAGAGGGGGGGCCCGTCTATGGCTACACCTTC
CASSVEGGPVYGYTF
>TRBV13|TRBJ1-1|NA|NA
TGTGCCAGCAGCCTCGACGTGAATAGGACTGAAGCTTTCTTT
CASSLDVNRTEAFF
>TRBV9|TRBJ2-5|NA|NA
TGTGCCAGCAGCGTAGCTGGTTCCGGCGGGGAGACCCAGTACTTC
CASSVAGSGGETQYF
>TRBV5-1|TRBJ2-7|NA|NA
TGCGCCAGCAGCTTGTTTCTCTCCTACGAGCAGTACTTC
CASSLFLSYEQYF
>TRBV4-1|TRBJ1-3|NA|NA
TGCGCCAGCAGCCAAGACACCTTCGGACCCTCAGGAAACACCATATATTTT
CASSQDTFGPSGNTIYF
>TRBV6-4|TRBJ2-3|NA|TRBD2
TGTGCCAGCAGTGCTAGCGGGGGCACAGATACGCAGTATTTT
CASSASGGTDTQYF
>TRBV29-1|TRBJ1-1|NA|TRBD1
TGCAGCGTCCTAGACCACCCCTGGACAGGGGAGGCCACTGAAGCTTTCTTT
CSVLDHPWTGEATEAFF
>TRBV28|TRBJ2-7|few|NA
TGTGCCAGCAGTCCCAGGGGCTTTTACGAGCAGTACTTC
CASSPRGFYEQYF
>TRBV7-9|TRBJ2-5|once|TRBD1
TGTGCCAGCAGCTGGGGACAGCCGTACCAAGAGACCCAGTACTTC
CASSWGQPYQETQYF
>TRBV6-5|TRBJ2-7|NA|TRBD1
TGTGCCAGCAGTTACGGACAGGGGGACTACGAGCAGTACTTC
CASSYGQGDYEQYF
>TRBV2|TRBJ2-5|NA|NA
TGTGCCAGCAGTGAGTTCGGGCGCCCGGGGGAAGAGACCCAGTACTTC
CASSEFGRPGEETQYF
>TRBV7-9|TRBJ2-7|NA|TRBD1
TGTGCCAGCAGCTTAGTGGGACAGGCTGCTCCCGAGCAGTACTTC
CASSLVGQAAPEQYF
>TRBV5-4|TRBJ2-7|NA|TRBD1
TGTGCCAGCAGCCCCCGGGACAGTCTAACCTACGAGCAGTACTTC
CASSPRDSLTYEQYF
>TRBV7-2|TRBJ2-7|NA|TRBD2
TGTGCCAGCAGCTTACACGCGGGAGGAGGATACGAGCAGTACTTC
CASSLHAGGGYEQYF
>TRBV3-1/TRBV3-2|TRBJ2-7|NA|TRBD1
TGTGCCAGCAGCCACACTACGACAGGGCGCAACGAGCAGTACTTC
CASSHTTTGRNEQYF
>TRBV2|TRBJ1-2|NA|NA
TGTGCCAGCAGGACAGCTAACCTTACCTCGGACGCCTATGGCTACACCTTC
CASRTANLTSDAYGYTF
>TRBV20-1|TRBJ1-4|once|NA
TGCAGTGCTAGTTGGGGAGGCGCAGGAGTAGGTGAAAAACTGTTTTTT
CSASWGGAGVGEKLFF
>TRBV7-6|TRBJ2-1|NA|NA
TGTGCCAGCAGCTTAGTTTCCAGCTACAATAGTGAGCAGTTCTTC
CASSLVSSYNSEQFF
>TRBV4-2|TRBJ1-5|NA|NA
TGTGCCAGCAGCCTAGAGGACAGTGGGCTGTGGCCCCAGCATTTT
CASSLEDSGLWPQHF
>TRBV20-1|TRBJ1-2|once|NA
TGCAGTGCTAGCATTAACTATGGCTACACCTTC
CSASINYGYTF
>TRBV3-1/TRBV3-2|TRBJ2-7|NA|NA
TGTGCCAGCAGCCAAGGAGGGGGGGGCCTAGACGAGCAGTACTTC
CASSQGGGGLDEQYF
>TRBV6-1|TRBJ2-5|once|TRBD2
TGTGCCAGCAGTGAATCTCGACTAGCGGGGGAGACCCAGTACTTC
CASSESRLAGETQYF
>TRBV16|TRBJ1-2|medium-sized|NA
TGTGCCAGCAGCCCCCCCGGTGTAGGGGCAGGTAGTTTCTATGGCTACACCTTC
CASSPPGVGAGSFYGYTF
>TRBV3-1/TRBV3-2|TRBJ2-5|NA|NA
TGTGCCAGCAGCCCTCGGGGGAATTGGGAGACCCAGTACTTC
CASSPRGNWETQYF
>TRBV3-1/TRBV3-2|TRBJ1-6|NA|NA
TGTGCCAGCAGCCAAGACAGCTCCTATAATTCACCCCTCCACTTT
CASSQDSSYNSPLHF
>TRBV7-9|TRBJ1-1|once|NA
TGTGCCAGCAGCTTTGGTGGAGTCCCTGAAGCTTTCTTT
CASSFGGVPEAFF
>TRBV5-5|TRBJ2-3|NA|TRBD1
TGTGCCAGCAGCTCGCGGGACAGGAGCCGCACAGATACGCAGTATTTT
CASSSRDRSRTDTQYF
>TRBV4-1|TRBJ1-2|NA|NA
TGCGCCAGCACCCAGGGACTAAGGAGGGTTTATGGCTACACCTTC
CASTQGLRRVYGYTF
>TRBV4-1|TRBJ2-7|NA|NA
TGCGCCAGCAGCCAAGAATGGGGCTCCTACGAGCAGTACTTC
CASSQEWGSYEQYF
>TRBV5-4|TRBJ1-2|NA|NA
TGTGCCAGCAGCCGAGGGCAATTAGAGGACTATGGCTACACCTTC
CASSRGQLEDYGYTF
>TRBV12-3/TRBV12-4|TRBJ2-1|NA|TRBD1
TGTGCCAGCACCACGGACAGGGGAAATGAGCAGTTCTTC
CASTTDRGNEQFF
>TRBV19|TRBJ2-7|NA|TRBD1
TGTGCCAGTAGTCCCGGACAGGGGGCGTACGAGCAGTACTTC
CASSPGQGAYEQYF
>TRBV15|TRBJ1-2|NA|NA
TGTGCCACCAGCAGAGATACGGGGGCCCGTGGCTACACCTTC
CATSRDTGARGYTF
>TRBV27|TRBJ2-7|NA|TRBD1
TGTGCCAGCAGTTCCCCCAGGGGACAGGGGGCCTACGAGCAGTACTTC
CASSSPRGQGAYEQYF
>TRBV6-6|TRBJ2-7|NA|TRBD1
TGTGCCAGCTCGACAGGGGGGTACGAGCAGTACTTC
CASSTGGYEQYF
>TRBV7-9|TRBJ1-2|NA|NA
TGTGCCACCGGGGCGGGGGCCGGTGGCTACACCTTC
CATGAGAGGYTF
>TRBV7-2|TRBJ2-3|NA|NA
TGTGCCAGCAGCTTAGAGGGGGGGGCCACAGATACGCAGTATTTT
CASSLEGGATDTQYF
>TRBV6-2/TRBV6-3|TRBJ1-1|NA|NA
TGTGCCAGCAGTCAGCTATTGAACACTGAAGCTTTCTTT
CASSQLLNTEAFF
>TRBV7-2|TRBJ2-2|NA|NA
TGTGCCAGCAGCCCGATGAGGGCGGGTACCGGGGAGCTGTTTTTT
CASSPMRAGTGELFF
>TRBV4-1|TRBJ1-6|NA|NA
TGCGCCAGCAGCCAAGGGGGGCTTTTGAGTTCACCCCTCCACTTT
CASSQGGLLSSPLHF